A single sample is the source of the 25 T cell receptor beta chains below, sequenced in a study of blood T cell repertoires in COVID-19. Data came from immunoSEQ multiplex PCR; TCRdb stores just in-frame clones and leaves some out. The profile shows about 160,000 clones, approximately 84% of them singletons. Sequencing input: peripheral blood. These receptors all stem from a woman of 80 years or more with acute or convalescent COVID-19.

A word on this clone: The junction departs from the called germline gene at one end, perhaps through a read error. The chain has TRBV5-1 and TRBJ2-7; perhaps TRBD1 as D (5 bases). Germline V CDR1 and CDR2: SGHRS, YFSETQ. The length of the CDR3 is 11 residues. For the CDR3, the DNA is TGTATGGCAGGGTGGACCTACGAGCAGTACTTC. It encodes CMAGWTYEQYF.

This rearrangement joins TRBV5-1 to TRBJ1-1; TRBD1 matches 9 bases. Germline CDR1 and CDR2: SGHRS and YFSETQ. The CDR3 totals 16 residues. V shed 10 bases and J 1 base; nucleotides not matched to a gene: 14. The CDR3 bases are TGCGCCGGATGGGACAGGGAGAGGACGGCGAACACTGAAGCTTTCTTT. Amino acids: CAGWDRERTANTEAFF.

The chain uses TRBV19 and TRBJ2-7; D unclear. Trimming shortened V by 3 bases and J by 8 bases, and 20 bases separated the two germline ends. This CDR3 spans 15 amino acids. CDR1 and CDR2 (germline): LNHDA, SQIVND (reference sequence). The DNA of the CDR3 is TGTGCCAGTAGTATCTACGGCCTGGAGTTGGAGAAGCAGTACTTC. It encodes CASSIYGLELEKQYF.

CDR3 sequence: CASSPTGGWGNTIYF. The CDR3 bases are TGTGCCAGCAGCCCGACAGGGGGTTGGGGAAACACCATATATTTT. V gene TRBV7-2 combines with J gene TRBJ1-3, with 9 positions matching TRBD1. The CDR3 is 15 residues long. Trimming took 5 bases from V and 4 from J; bases not matched to a gene: 6. Germline CDR1 reads SGHTA; CDR2 reads FQGNSA.

The V call is TRBV30, the J call TRBJ1-4; D unresolved. The CDR3 runs to 12 residues. V dropped 7 bases and J dropped 0 bases, with 6 bases sitting between them. Germline assignment: CDR1 GTSNPN and CDR2 SVGIG (reference sequence). CDR3 loop: CASGATNEKLFF. CDR3 DNA: TGTGCCTCCGGTGCAACTAATGAAAAACTGTTTTTT.

The table lists this clone with a count of one. V and J are TRBV28 and TRBJ2-7; tentatively, D is TRBD2 (5 bases). Between the trimmed V and J ends, which lost 5 bases and 0 bases, there was a span of 14 bases. The length of the CDR3 is 15 residues. Germline CDR1 is MDHEN and CDR2 is SYDVKM. This CDR3 reads CASSAPTTISYEQYF. CDR3 in DNA: TGTGCCAGCAGTGCCCCTACGACTATCTCCTACGAGCAGTACTTC.

The chain joins TRBV18 to TRBJ1-2, with D perhaps matching TRBD1 (5 bases). The V end lost 3 bases, the J end lost 6 bases, and 14 bases lay between the germline ends. CDR1 KGHSH and CDR2 LQKENI come from the germline V gene. The CDR3 sequence is 14 residues long. CDR3 bases: TGTGCCAGCTCACCTTCAGGGTTTCGGCATGGCTACACCTTC. This encodes CASSPSGFRHGYTF. Using reference TRBV18 and TRBJ1-2 for the parts outside the CDR3, the full variable domain is NAGVMQNPRHLVRRRGQEARLRCSPMKGHSHVYWYRQLPEEGLKFMVYLQKENIIDESGMPKERFSAEFPKEGPSILRIQQVVRGDSAAYFCASSPSGFRHGYTFGSGTRLTVV.

The CDR3 DNA reads as TGTGCCAGCAGTCTCGGGACTAGCGGAGACAATGAGCAGTTCTTC. Its protein product is CASSLGTSGDNEQFF. The chain has TRBV28 and TRBJ2-1; 11 bases are a match to TRBD2. The CDR3 totals 15 residues. Germline values: CDR1 MDHEN, CDR2 SYDVKM. V shed 5 bases and J 5 bases; nucleotides not matched to a gene: 5.

This chain joins TRBV4-2 and TRBJ2-2; weak D call: TRBD2 (6 bases). Germline V gene sequence: CDR1 LGHNA, CDR2 YNFKEQ. The ends were cut back, 3 bases at V and 13 bases at J, with 15 bases in the middle. CDR3 size: 13 residues. CDR3 sequence reads: CASSQAEGRALFF. CDR3 in DNA: TGTGCCAGCAGCCAGGCGGAGGGCAGGGCGCTGTTTTTT.

J is TRBJ2-1 and V is TRBV11-3, with 9 bases matching TRBD2. Germline V CDR1 and CDR2: SGHNT, YENEEA. V lost 3 bases, J lost 10 bases, and 7 bases stayed unmatched. This CDR3 has 14 residues. The CDR3 here is CASSLGLAFGEQFF. Written as DNA, the CDR3 is TGTGCCAGCAGCTTGGGACTAGCCTTCGGGGAGCAGTTCTTC.

This chain links TRBV7-9 with TRBJ2-2; D is uncertain. Trimming shortened V by 1 base and J by 6 bases, and 6 bases separated the two germline ends. The germline V gene encodes CDR1 SEHNR and CDR2 FQNEAQ (reference sequence). The CDR3 is 13 amino acids. CDR3 DNA sequence: TGTGCCAGCAGCTTAGTTCCCGCCGGGGAGCTGTTTTTT. It translates to CASSLVPAGELFF.

This clone was counted a single time. The rearrangement joins TRBV3-1 (or the pseudogene TRBV3-2) to TRBJ2-7; maybe TRBD2 (7 bases). The CDR3 is 15 residues long. The V gene lost 6 bases and the J gene lost 2 bases, with 17 bases spanning the gap. Germline V gene lookup returns CDR1 LGHDT and CDR2 YNNKEL (reference sequence). Here the CDR3 reads CASSPLGGGAYEQYF. The DNA for the CDR3 is TGTGCCAGCAGTCCCTTGGGAGGGGGGGCCTACGAGCAGTACTTC.

The rearrangement links TRBV30 to TRBJ2-5; D remains unclear. The CDR3 is 11 amino acids. Per the germline V gene, CDR1 is GTSNPN and CDR2 is SVGIG (reference sequence). Deletions cut 0 bases from V and 5 bases from J, with 4 bases between. The CDR3 nucleotides are TGTGCCTGGAGTGTATCTGAGACCCAGTACTTC. Translated, it gives CAWSVSETQYF. Using reference TRBV30 and TRBJ2-5 for the parts outside the CDR3, the full variable domain is SQTIHQWPATLVQPVGSPLSLECTVEGTSNPNLYWYRQAAGRGLQLLFYSVGIGQISSEVPQNLSASRPQDRQFILSSKKLLLSDSGFYLCAWSVSETQYFGPGTRLLVL.

Concerning this clone itself: The sample holds other DNA sequences that translate to the same CDR3. The chain joins TRBV18 to TRBJ2-2; 11 positions match TRBD1. The germline CDR1 and CDR2 sequences are KGHSH and LQKENI. This CDR3 contains 16 residues. With 3 bases clipped from V and 4 bases from J, the junction kept 4 bases outside the gene matches. The DNA of the CDR3 is TGTGCCAGCTCACCCCTAGGACAGGGGGCCACCGGGGAGCTGTTTTTT. This codes for CASSPLGQGATGELFF.

This chain joins TRBV2 and TRBJ2-5; 14 bases fit TRBD2. The germline V gene encodes CDR1 SNHLY and CDR2 FYNNEI. There are 17 residues in the CDR3. Trimming at V came to 6 bases and at J to 5 bases, leaving 11 bases not matched to a gene. CDR3 amino acids: CASREGLAGVRVETQYF. The CDR3 DNA reads as TGTGCCAGCAGGGAGGGACTAGCGGGAGTGCGGGTTGAGACCCAGTACTTC.

The chain recombines TRBV2 with TRBJ1-1; D uncertain. Germline V gene sequence: CDR1 SNHLY, CDR2 FYNNEI. The CDR3 length is 14 residues. V was shortened by 7 bases and J by 6 bases, with 18 bases between the two germline ends. Written as DNA, the CDR3 is TGTGCCAGCACCACTGTCGGTACTAGCGCTGAAGCTTTCTTT. Translating gives CASTTVGTSAEAFF.

A single count supports this clone. The chain recombines TRBV15 with TRBJ2-7; TRBD2 matches at 7 bases. The ends lost 0 bases at V and 3 bases at J; junction bases unmatched: 5. This CDR3 contains 15 residues. Germline CDR1 and CDR2: LNHNV and YYDKDF (reference sequence). The CDR3 nucleotides are TGTGCCACCAGCAGAGAGGGGGGGAGGATCTACGAGCAGTACTTC. It encodes CATSREGGRIYEQYF. The full variable domain, in which reference TRBV15 and TRBJ2-7 provide the parts outside the CDR3, is DAMVIQNPRYQVTQFGKPVTLSCSQTLNHNVMYWYQQKSSQAPKLLFHYYDKDFNNEADTPDNFQSRRPNTSFCFLDIRSPGLGDTAMYLCATSREGGRIYEQYFGPGTRLTVT.

This clone came up once. This chain links TRBV5-6 with TRBJ1-3; 7 bases agree with TRBD1. CDR1 is SGHDT and CDR2 is YYEEEE in the germline V gene. J lost 0 bases, V lost 6 bases, and 3 bases had no gene match. This CDR3 contains 14 residues. CDR3 protein: CASTRDSSGNTIYF. CDR3 coding DNA: TGTGCCAGCACCAGGGACAGCTCTGGAAACACCATATATTTT.

J is TRBJ2-3 and V is TRBV3-1 (or the pseudogene TRBV3-2); D is uncertain. V shed 4 bases and J shed 0 bases, with 14 bases lying between them. The CDR3 runs 16 residues. The germline V gene has CDR1 LGHDT and CDR2 YNNKEL (reference sequence). The DNA for the CDR3 is TGTGCCAGCAGCCCCCAACCGCTAACTAGCACAGATACGCAGTATTTT. Translation gives CASSPQPLTSTDTQYF.

The V gene is TRBV5-1, the J gene TRBJ1-1, with 9 bases that match TRBD1. J gave up 5 bases and V 7 bases, and 12 bases lay outside the gene matches. There are 15 residues in the CDR3. Germline V gene lookup returns CDR1 SGHRS and CDR2 YFSETQ. The CDR3 DNA reads TGCGCCAGCGCCGTGTTGAGACAGGGGGTAACTGAAGCTTTCTTT. As protein: CASAVLRQGVTEAFF.

This sequence joins TRBV19 and TRBJ2-7, with D perhaps TRBD2 (6 bases). The CDR3 length is 14 residues. The V and J ends lost 5 bases and 3 bases respectively, with 14 bases between them. CDR1 and CDR2 from the germline V gene are LNHDA and SQIVND (reference sequence). The CDR3 reads CASSPRDSYYEQYF. The CDR3 nucleotides read TGTGCCAGTAGTCCCCGGGACTCCTACTACGAGCAGTACTTC.

The chain recombines TRBV2 with TRBJ1-1; weak D call: TRBD1 (5 bases). Trimming shortened V by 6 bases and J by 8 bases, and 10 bases separated the two germline ends. This CDR3 has 11 amino acids. Germline V gene lookup returns CDR1 SNHLY and CDR2 FYNNEI. CDR3 sequence (DNA): TGTGCCAGCAGAGCTACAGGAGAAGCTTTCTTT. The encoded protein is CASRATGEAFF.

This clone has more than one count but fewer than ten. The chain links TRBV7-8 to TRBJ1-5; D is undetermined. Trimming removed 5 bases at V and 7 bases at J, with 9 bases between. The CDR3 totals 12 residues. CDR1 and CDR2 (germline): SGHVS, FQNEAQ. In DNA, the CDR3 is TGTGCCAGCAGCCCGGGGTGGCAGCCCCAGCATTTT. The encoded protein is CASSPGWQPQHF. Supplemented by reference TRBV7-8 and TRBJ1-5, the full variable domain reads GAGVSQSPRYKVAKRGQDVALRCDPISGHVSLFWYQQALGQGPEFLTYFQNEAQLDKSGLPSDRFFAERPEGSVSTLKIQRTQQEDSAVYLCASSPGWQPQHFGDGTRLSIL.

V is TRBV7-6 and J is TRBJ1-1; 7 nucleotides match TRBD1. Germline CDR1 is SGHVS and CDR2 is FNYEAQ. The CDR3 has 14 amino acids. V shed 1 base and J 5 bases; nucleotides not matched to a gene: 4. This CDR3 reads CASSLGGGGTEAFF. The CDR3 DNA reads as TGTGCCAGCAGCTTAGGAGGGGGCGGGACTGAAGCTTTCTTT.

The chain carries TRBV5-1 and TRBJ1-1; a weak D match, TRBD1 (5 bases). The CDR3 is 15 amino acids. Looked up from germline, CDR1 is SGHRS and CDR2 is YFSETQ. V was clipped by 0 bases and J by 0 bases, with 9 bases between them. The CDR3 bases are TGCGCCAGCAGCTTGGGTTCGGACATGAACACTGAAGCTTTCTTT. Encoded protein: CASSLGSDMNTEAFF.